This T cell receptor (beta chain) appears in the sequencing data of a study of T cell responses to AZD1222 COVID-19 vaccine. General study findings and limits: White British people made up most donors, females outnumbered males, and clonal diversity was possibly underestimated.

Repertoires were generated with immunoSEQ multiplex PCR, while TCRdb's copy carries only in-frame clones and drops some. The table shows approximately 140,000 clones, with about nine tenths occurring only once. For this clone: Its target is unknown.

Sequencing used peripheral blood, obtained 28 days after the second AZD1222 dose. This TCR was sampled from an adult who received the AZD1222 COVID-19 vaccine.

CDR3 in DNA: TGTGCCAGCAGCGCAAGGACTAGCGGATACTACAATGAGCAGTTCTTC. Protein sequence: CASSARTSGYYNEQFF. This rearrangement joins TRBV9 to TRBJ2-1; 10 positions match TRBD2. The CDR3 has 16 residues. Per the germline V gene, CDR1 is SGDLS and CDR2 is YYNGEE. V lost 3 bases to trimming and J lost 3 bases; unmatched junction nucleotides: 6.